This T cell receptor beta chain was observed in a study of response to subunit inactivated influenza vaccine. This clonotype was recorded a few times. MiXCR, applied by TCRdb to the RT-PCR reads, yields one record per CDR3 protein. The table has around 600,000 distinct CDR3 sequences, approximately 10% seen once. The CDR3 consists of 15 residues. Germline trimming cut 5 bases from V and 5 bases from J; bases unmatched to any gene: 5. The same specimen was also included in a second study, on T cells expressing NK-cell markers. This second study says: Libraries used 5'RACE template switching adding universal primer site and UMIs.

Sequencing was performed on PBMCs from blood, taken on the day of vaccination. The genes are TRBV12-3 or TRBV12-4 and TRBJ2-2, with 10 positions matching TRBD1. This TCR derives from a man aged 50 to 60 who received an inactivated influenza vaccine. The CDR3: CASSRGQGRTGELFF. The CDR3 DNA sequence: TGTGCCAGCAGTCGGGGACAGGGGAGGACCGGGGAGCTGTTTTTT.